The clone carrying this T cell receptor beta chain has just a few counts. What it recognizes is unknown. Different DNA sequences within this sample yield the same CDR3. The V end lost 0 bases, the J end lost 0 bases, and 12 bases lay between the germline ends. CDR3 size: 17 residues. The germline V gene encodes CDR1 LGHNA and CDR2 YNFKEQ. These data originate in a study of T cells in localized non-small cell lung cancer. The study, taken as a whole, reports: Measurement of T cell clonality placed uninvolved adjacent lung highest, above the level in tumor. Longer overall survival was linked to higher blood T cell density.

Only in-frame clones appear in the TCRdb table, and some are missing; sequencing was by immunoSEQ multiplex PCR. The table lists tens of thousands of clones, roughly 90% of them singletons. The material was peripheral blood, obtained before any cancer treatment. This sequence was found in a woman aged 40 to 75 with stage I lung adenocarcinoma. This chain connects TRBV4-2 to TRBJ2-1; weak D call: TRBD2 (6 bases). The CDR3 sequence is CASSQEGGNPSYNEQFF. CDR3 in DNA: TGTGCCAGCAGCCAAGAGGGCGGGAATCCCTCCTACAATGAGCAGTTCTTC.